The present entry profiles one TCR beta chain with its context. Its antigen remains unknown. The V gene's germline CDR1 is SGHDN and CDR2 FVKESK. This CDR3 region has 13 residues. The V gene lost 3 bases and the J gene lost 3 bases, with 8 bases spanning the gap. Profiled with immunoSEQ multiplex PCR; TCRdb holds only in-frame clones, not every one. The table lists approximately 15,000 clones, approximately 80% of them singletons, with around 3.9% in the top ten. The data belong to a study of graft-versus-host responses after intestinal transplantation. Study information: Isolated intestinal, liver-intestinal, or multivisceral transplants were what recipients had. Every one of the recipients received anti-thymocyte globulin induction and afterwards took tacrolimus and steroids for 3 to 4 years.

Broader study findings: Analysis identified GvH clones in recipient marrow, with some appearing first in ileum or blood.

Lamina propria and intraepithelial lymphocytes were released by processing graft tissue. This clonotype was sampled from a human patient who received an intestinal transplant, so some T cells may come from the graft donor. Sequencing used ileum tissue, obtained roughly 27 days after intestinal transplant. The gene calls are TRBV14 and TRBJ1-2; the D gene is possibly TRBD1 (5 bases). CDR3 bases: TGTGCCAGCAGCCAGTGGGGGGACTATGGCTACACCTTC. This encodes CASSQWGDYGYTF.